This T cell receptor (beta chain) was observed in a study of T cells after posttransplantation cyclophosphamide. Study-level findings and limits: Donor CD8+ memory clones often dominated recipient blood repertoires at later times. After PTCy, TRB diversity resembled that of CNI/methotrexate controls.

Assay: immunoSEQ multiplex PCR; the TCRdb copy retains only in-frame clones and omits some. There are roughly 9,200 clones in the sample; 80% to 90% occur only once, and 1.6% lies in the top ten. As for this clone: Its antigen remains unidentified.

V lost 1 base, J lost 6 bases, and 12 bases lay in between. This CDR3 spans 14 amino acids. Per germline, CDR1 SGHTA and CDR2 FQGNSA. This sequence originates from a woman aged 60-75 years in good health, CMV-negative, and a related stem cell transplant donor. The sequencing input was memory CD4+ T cells sorted from PBMCs. The chain carries TRBV7-2 and TRBJ1-2; the D is unclear. The chain's CDR3 is CASSLGGRRDGYTF. In nucleotides, the CDR3 is TGTGCCAGCAGCTTAGGCGGCAGGAGGGATGGCTACACCTTC.